What follows is one TCR beta chain and its context. These data belong to a study of T cell changes during pregnancy in multiple sclerosis. The CDR3 contains 12 residues. The V end lost 11 bases, the J end lost 4 bases, and 12 bases lay between the germline ends. Germline V gives CDR1 ENHRY, CDR2 SYGVKD. Clones were read by immunoSEQ multiplex PCR, and TCRdb kept only the in-frame ones, dropping some. The profile shows fewer than 40,000 clones, about 90% of them singletons. The rearrangement links TRBV10-3 to TRBJ2-1, with TRBD2 as a possible D gene (6 bases). This TCR was recovered from a female donor with multiple sclerosis, enrolled in a pregnancy study. Source: CD8+ T cells from peripheral blood mononuclear cells, taken after pregnancy. The CDR3 sequence is CAASTRYNEQFF. As DNA, the CDR3 is TGTGCCGCGTCGACTAGGTACAATGAGCAGTTCTTC.